This T cell receptor beta chain was recorded in a study of radiation and T cells in renal cell carcinoma (dated by TCRdb to 2018 to 2020). Concerning the study at large: In total, 50 to 60 samples, comprising approximately 26 tumors and roughly 27 peripheral blood samples, were subjected to TCR beta sequencing. The final blood draw was performed at 4 weeks after radiation, at the same time as nephrectomy. A total of 3.5 million to 4.5 million unique CDR3 nucleotide sequences, encoding 2.5 million to 3 million unique CDR3 amino acid sequences, were found across all 50 or so samples.

The sample's time point label, in plain terms: blood 4 weeks post-SBRT, at nephrectomy. The sample's treatment or condition label is to be understood as: 15 Gy SBRT to primary tumor, nephrectomy 4 weeks later. Samples came from a clinical trial, in which primary renal cell carcinomas received 15 Gy stereotactic body radiation therapy followed by nephrectomy 4 weeks later. To track tumor-enriched clonotypes, serial peripheral blood was sampled from radiation-treated patients at baseline and at 2 weeks and 4 weeks after SBRT. All patients had renal cell carcinoma with clear cell pathology. The QIAamp DNA Blood Mini Kit (Qiagen) was used to prepare genomic DNA for TCR sequencing. Samples were included in the analyses only if all quality control checks were passed. The investigation overall reported the following: With a single-armed trial design, the study had no way to address how radiation dose or scheduling affects the TCR repertoire. No pretreatment tumor biopsies were available, so the baseline intratumoral presence of clonotypes could not be determined. Dynamics of the blood repertoire were not tracked past 4 weeks after treatment. In blood, the top tumor clonotypes increased between baseline and 2 weeks post-radiation and then shrank by 4 weeks, which suggests that tumor-resident clones expanded only transiently.

The immunoSEQ kit was used, according to the manufacturer's recommendations, to generate TCR beta libraries from genomic DNA. Library preparation used a first multiplex PCR with proprietary primers, then a second PCR adding unique barcodes, with bead cleanups after each round. A positive control reaction and a negative control reaction, both provided in the kit, were run with every batch of samples. The final libraries underwent checking on an Agilent 4200 TapeStation D1000 ScreenTape, volumetric pooling, and quantification by qPCR. An Illumina NextSeq500 fitted with a MidOutput 150-cycle cartridge performed the sequencing, running 156 Read1 cycles and 15 Index1 cycles with the kit's custom primers. The pooled library was loaded at 1.0 pM with about 18% PhiX control spiked in. Per the source publication's procedure: The vendor-processed data were analyzed in R, and a clonotype was defined as all T cells that share the same CDR3 nucleotide sequence. For clone abundance analyses, frequencies were normalized to the 10,000 most abundant clones per sample. Before analysis, public T cell clones were removed, and these numbered fewer than five per sample on average. Tumor-enriched and baseline blood-enriched clonotypes were defined by at least a 32-fold difference in abundance between compartments. A beta-binomial differential abundance model was applied to find clonotypes that expanded or contracted between blood time points. Tumor-blood repertoire similarity was measured with the Baroni-Urbani and Buser coefficient, and groups were compared using two-tailed Wilcoxon tests in R. TCRdb mirrors the immuneACCESS table, restricted to in-frame sequences. Some clones are absent from its copies; in checked studies, under half trace to an unresolved V gene, and the reason for the others is unknown. That table is the source of V, J and clone size, and D and trimming were worked out from the DNA. The sample yields 50,000 to 65,000 clones; 60% to 85% were counted once. Over 5.5% of the sample goes to the ten largest clones.

Of note for this clone: Its antigen is currently not known. The input lacks base qualities; no much larger clone sits a single base away.

The clonotype originates from a man aged 55 to 70 with renal cell carcinoma. The specimen was blood, collected from a patient whose treatment included radiotherapy and nephrectomy.

CDR3 sequence: CASGLLGLAKETQYF. The bases read TGTGCTAGTGGTTTGCTGGGACTAGCGAAAGAGACCCAGTACTTC. The chain employs TRBV12-5 and TRBJ2-5; TRBD2 fits 10 bases in the junction. The germline V and J ends show losses of 2 bases and 3 bases respectively, and no gene match explains 3 bases of the junction. The CDR1 and CDR2 encoded by the germline V gene are LGHNT and FRNRAP. The CDR3 runs 15 residues from the cysteine to the phenylalanine. CDR3 DNA is the only sequence kept; it has 45 bases, read in frame from the first base. Reference TRBV12-5 and TRBJ2-5 genes cover what lies past the CDR3, so the full variable domain is DARVTQTPRHKVTEMGQEVTMRCQPILGHNTVFWYRQTMMQGLELLAYFRNRAPLDDSGMPKDRFSAEMPDATLATLKIQPSEPRDSAVYFCASGLLGLAKETQYFGPGTRLLVL.